The clone carrying this T cell receptor (beta chain) came up a few times. The entry originates in a study of OX40 agonist ivuxolimab in advanced cancers. Libraries were prepared by immunoSEQ multiplex PCR; TCRdb keeps only in-frame clonotypes and omits some of them. This sample has roughly 50,000 clones, with roughly 90% found just once. The sequence was obtained from an adult with an advanced solid tumor such as melanoma, head and neck, liver or kidney cancer. Here the sequenced sample was CD4+ or CD8+ T cells sorted from blood, taken in a trial of the OX40 agonist ivuxolimab.

The CDR3 region has the DNA TGTGCCAGCAGCTTTGGCCAGGGCCTCGGGGGCTACACCTTC. Amino acid sequence: CASSFGQGLGGYTF. This chain uses TRBV7-2 with TRBJ1-2; possibly TRBD1 for D (5 bases). The CDR3 contains 14 residues. Germline V lookup: CDR1 SGHTA, CDR2 FQGNSA. Trimming left V 3 bases short and J 8 bases short, with 16 bases between.